What follows are 21 T cell receptor beta chains derived from one specimen sequenced in a study of a mutant IDH1 vaccine in newly diagnosed glioma. Antigens of these TCRs are unknown. Time point reported: week 23, last vaccination. Topical imiquimod accompanied each vaccine dose, which consisted of 300 ug of mutant IDH1 20-mer peptide. Assay: immunoSEQ multiplex PCR; the TCRdb copy retains only in-frame clones and omits some. The sample lists under 50,000 clones; under 95% were seen once. The source material was PBMCs, sampled from a glioma patient whose treatment included an IDH1 peptide vaccine. These receptors all stem from a man in his fifties or sixties with glioma.

This chain uses TRBV10-1 with TRBJ2-7; 10 bases align to TRBD2. Losses at the gene ends were 6 bases for V and 3 bases for J; bases not matched to a gene: 8. Looked up from germline, CDR1 is WNHNN and CDR2 is SYGVQD (reference sequence). The CDR3 sequence is 15 residues long. This chain's CDR3 is CASSDATSGNYEQYF. The CDR3 DNA reads as TGCGCCAGCAGCGATGCTACTAGCGGGAACTACGAGCAGTACTTC.

The rearrangement joins TRBV28 to TRBJ1-1; perhaps TRBD1 as D (6 bases). Germline V gives CDR1 MDHEN, CDR2 SYDVKM. The V end was cut by 5 bases, the J end by 1 base, with 20 bases between. The CDR3 contains 17 residues. CDR3: CASSIKTGASPNTEAFF. DNA of the CDR3: TGTGCCAGCAGTATAAAGACAGGCGCCAGTCCGAACACTGAAGCTTTCTTT.

This rearrangement joins TRBV28 to TRBJ1-1; 7 positions agree with TRBD1. Germline V CDR1 and CDR2: MDHEN, SYDVKM. The V segment lost 2 bases and the J segment 0 bases; nucleotides outside the gene matches: 3. This CDR3 has 15 amino acids. CDR3 nucleotides: TGTGCCAGCAGTTTAGGGGGACAGATGAACACTGAAGCTTTCTTT. It translates to CASSLGGQMNTEAFF.

The CDR3 here is CASSLRQGGTGELFF. DNA for the CDR3: TGTGCCAGCTCACTACGACAGGGGGGAACCGGGGAGCTGTTTTTT. V gene TRBV18 combines with J gene TRBJ2-2, with 9 positions matching TRBD1. CDR3 length: 15 residues. The germline CDR1 and CDR2 sequences are KGHSH and LQKENI. The V and J ends lost 4 bases and 5 bases, in that order; junction bases with no gene match: 5. Complete variable domain (other parts from reference TRBV18 and TRBJ2-2): NAGVMQNPRHLVRRRGQEARLRCSPMKGHSHVYWYRQLPEEGLKFMVYLQKENIIDESGMPKERFSAEFPKEGPSILRIQQVVRGDSAAYFCASSLRQGGTGELFFGEGSRLTVL.

The chain recombines TRBV10-2 with TRBJ2-1; 10 bases fit TRBD1. J lost 9 bases, V lost 5 bases, and 13 bases had no gene match. Germline values: CDR1 WSHSY, CDR2 SAAADI. The CDR3 runs 16 residues. Here the CDR3 reads CASSQAGTGEKPEQFF. In DNA, the CDR3 is TGCGCCAGCAGTCAAGCCGGGACAGGGGAAAAGCCTGAGCAGTTCTTC.

The chain uses TRBV30 and TRBJ1-5; 7 positions match TRBD1. The CDR3 is 14 residues long. V lost 3 bases and J lost 7; bases outside the gene matches: 9. Germline V gene data show CDR1 as GTSNPN and CDR2 as SVGIG (reference sequence). CDR3 in amino acids: CAWSNRGVGQPQHF. The CDR3 DNA sequence: TGTGCCTGGAGCAACAGGGGAGTGGGGCAGCCCCAGCATTTT.

The V gene is TRBV7-9, the J gene TRBJ1-1; tentative D call: TRBD1 (5 bases). Trimming took 6 bases from V and 1 from J, leaving 12 bases between them. This CDR3 spans 14 amino acids. Germline V gene data show CDR1 as SEHNR and CDR2 as FQNEAQ (reference sequence). In DNA, the CDR3 is TGTGCCAGCAGTGTAGGGGCCAAGAACACTGAAGCTTTCTTT. It yields the protein CASSVGAKNTEAFF.

The rearrangement uses TRBV15 and TRBJ2-3, with a weak D call TRBD2 (6 bases). The CDR3 sequence is 15 residues long. V lost 4 bases, J lost 4 bases, and 15 bases lay in between. In germline, CDR1 is LNHNV, CDR2 YYDKDF (reference sequence). DNA of the CDR3: TGTGCCACCAGCATTAGGAGGGGAGATCCAGATACGCAGTATTTT. Translated: CATSIRRGDPDTQYF.

The chain uses TRBV2 and TRBJ1-2; 8 nucleotides match TRBD1. The CDR3 is made up of 16 amino acids. CDR1 is SNHLY and CDR2 is FYNNEI in the germline V gene. V lost 0 bases and J lost 6; bases outside the gene matches: 9. Here the CDR3 DNA reads TGTGCCAGCAGTGAAGCGGGGACAGGATTCTATGATGGCTACACCTTC. Residues: CASSEAGTGFYDGYTF.

This clone was observed once. The rearrangement uses TRBV7-9 and TRBJ1-2; D possibly corresponds to TRBD1 (6 bases). Per germline, CDR1 SEHNR and CDR2 FQNEAQ (reference sequence). The CDR3 runs to 16 residues. Trimming stripped 3 bases from V and 1 base from J, with 15 bases between. CDR3 DNA: TGTGCCAGCAGCTTTGGCGGCCCAGGGGTTAACTATGGCTACACCTTC. This encodes CASSFGGPGVNYGYTF.

The V gene is TRBV4-1, the J gene TRBJ2-6, with no clear D. The germline CDR1 and CDR2 sequences are MGHRA and YSYEKL. There are 13 residues in the CDR3. Trimming cost V 4 bases and J 4 bases, with 5 bases left between them. In DNA form, the CDR3 reads TGCGCCAGCAGCCCTCCCGGGGCCAACGTCCTGACTTTC. It codes for CASSPPGANVLTF.

The J gene is TRBJ2-2, the V gene TRBV4-3; TRBD1 matches 8 bases. Losses at the gene ends were 0 bases for V and 7 bases for J; bases not matched to a gene: 16. This CDR3 spans 19 amino acids. Looked up from germline, CDR1 is LGHNA and CDR2 is YSLEER. The CDR3 region has the DNA TGCGCCAGCAGCCAAGAGGACAGCGGGCAGGGGGCTTGGGGCGGGGAGCTGTTTTTT. It is translated as CASSQEDSGQGAWGGELFF.

This chain links TRBV5-1 with TRBJ2-1; tentative D call: TRBD2 (6 bases). V dropped 0 bases and J dropped 0 bases, with 16 bases sitting between them. This CDR3 contains 18 residues. Per germline, CDR1 SGHRS and CDR2 YFSETQ. The CDR3 loop is CASSLGRWAGSSYNEQFF. The CDR3 nucleotides are TGCGCCAGCAGCTTGGGGAGGTGGGCCGGGAGCTCCTACAATGAGCAGTTCTTC.

This clone was seen just once. V usage is TRBV5-1 and J usage is TRBJ2-6; TRBD2 aligns across 11 bases. Trimming cost V 4 bases and J 0 bases; bases outside gene matches: 6. This CDR3 contains 18 residues. The germline CDR1 and CDR2 sequences are SGHRS and YFSETQ. CDR3 in amino acids: CASSPTSGTPSGANVLTF. CDR3 nucleotides: TGCGCCAGCAGCCCGACTAGCGGGACGCCCTCTGGGGCCAACGTCCTGACTTTC.

J is TRBJ1-2 and V is TRBV6-5; D possibly corresponds to TRBD1 (6 bases). The germline V gene has CDR1 MNHEY and CDR2 SVGAGI. Trimming took 5 bases from V and 8 from J, leaving 15 bases between them. The CDR3 consists of 13 residues. CDR3 in DNA: TGTGCCAGCAGTATAGGGGGTCGTGGCGGCTACACCTTC. Translating gives CASSIGGRGGYTF.

The CDR3 DNA follows: TGTGCCAGCAGCCTCGGACAGGGGAACACCGGGGAGCTGTTTTTT. Its translation is CASSLGQGNTGELFF. The chain joins TRBV14 to TRBJ2-2; the match to TRBD1 covers 8 bases. The V and J ends lost 4 bases and 1 base, in that order; junction bases with no gene match: 2. The CDR3 has 15 residues. Per the germline V gene, CDR1 is SGHDN and CDR2 is FVKESK.

This clone was seen a handful of times. This sequence joins TRBV29-1 and TRBJ2-7; 12 bases match TRBD2. CDR1 is SQVTM, CDR2 ANQGSEA, per germline. Trimming cost V 4 bases and J 7 bases; bases outside gene matches: 8. The CDR3 totals 14 residues. CDR3 amino acids: CSVASASGRVEQYF. The CDR3, as DNA: TGCAGCGTTGCTTCGGCTAGCGGGAGGGTAGAGCAGTACTTC.

The chain recombines TRBV7-2 with TRBJ2-1, with 10 bases fitting TRBD1. V trimming: 5 bases; J trimming: 13 bases; junction bases outside the gene matches: 8. The CDR3 has 13 residues. Germline-derived CDR1 and CDR2 are SGHTA and FQGNSA. The CDR3 loop reads CASSKDRGKHQFF. CDR3 in DNA: TGTGCCAGCAGCAAGGACAGGGGGAAACACCAGTTCTTC.

The rearrangement uses TRBV7-8 and TRBJ2-7, with D perhaps matching TRBD1 or TRBD2 (5 bases each). Trimming took 1 base from V and 1 from J, leaving 8 bases between them. Germline values: CDR1 SGHVS, CDR2 FQNEAQ. The length of the CDR3 is 14 residues. Here the CDR3 DNA reads TGTGCCAGCAGCTTAGGGGGACCGTCCTACGAGCAGTACTTC. It encodes CASSLGGPSYEQYF.

The rearrangement uses TRBV6-6 and TRBJ1-3; TRBD1 aligns across 7 bases. CDR1 and CDR2 (germline): MNHNY, SVGAGI (reference sequence). CDR3 length equals 16 residues. V lost 6 bases to trimming and J lost 2 bases; unmatched junction nucleotides: 10. The CDR3 region has the DNA TGTGCCAGCAGAGATACCCAAGGGGGCGCTGGAAACACCATATATTTT. This encodes CASRDTQGGAGNTIYF.

V and J are TRBV7-8 and TRBJ2-6; unclear D gene. Looked up from germline, CDR1 is SGHVS and CDR2 is FQNEAQ. Deletions cut 1 base from V and 0 bases from J, with 16 bases between. CDR3 length equals 19 residues. This chain's CDR3 is CASSLEGHSSYSGANVLTF. CDR3 coding DNA: TGTGCCAGCAGCTTAGAAGGCCACAGTTCTTACTCTGGGGCCAACGTCCTGACTTTC.